This entry describes one T cell receptor beta chain. The data are from a study of control samples from healthy donors and cancer patients. The CDR3 covers 15 residues. J gave up 1 base and V 1 base, and 4 bases lay outside the gene matches. CDR1 and CDR2 from the germline V gene are SGHNT and YENEEA. This table comes from immunoSEQ multiplex PCR, and its TCRdb copy is limited to in-frame clones, with some not included. The repertoire holds fewer than 130,000 clones, with 85% to 90% as singletons. What was sequenced was PBMCs. This sequence joins TRBV11-3 and TRBJ2-7; 7 nucleotides match TRBD2. This sequence originates from a woman aged 55-69 years with lung cancer. In DNA, the CDR3 is TGTGCCAGCAGCTTAGGCGGGAGTAGGTCCTACGAGCAGTACTTC. The encoded protein is CASSLGGSRSYEQYF. The entire variable domain, with the rest obtained from reference TRBV11-3 and TRBJ2-7, is as follows: EAGVVQSPRYKIIEKKQPVAFWCNPISGHNTLYWYLQNLGQGPELLIRYENEEAVDDSQLPKDRFSAERLKGVDSTLKIQPAELGDSAVYLCASSLGGSRSYEQYFGPGTRLTVT.